One T cell receptor beta chain is described in this entry. The record originates from a study of blood T cell repertoires in COVID-19. Study-wide context: Samples of COVID-19 (acute and convalescent) were obtained from the United States, Italy and Spain.

The V and J ends lost 5 bases and 4 bases respectively, with 14 bases between them. Germline V gene lookup returns CDR1 MDHEN and CDR2 SYDVKM. The CDR3 is 15 amino acids. Source study methods: Estimated nucleated cell counts came from reference gene primer amplification. Sequencing used immunoSEQ multiplex PCR; TCRdb keeps in-frame clones, though not all of them. V and J calls and clone size are given by that table; D and trimming were obtained from the DNA. In the table there are about 58,000 clones, 70% to 90% of which are singletons. The receptor comes from a human donor with active COVID-19. The donor label of this sample is uncertain. The chain has TRBV28 and TRBJ2-2, with D perhaps TRBD2 (6 bases). The sequencing input was peripheral blood. The CDR3 DNA reads TGTGCCAGCAGTGCCCCGGGGGTTCGCACCGGGGAGCTGTTTTTT. This codes for CASSAPGVRTGELFF.